This T cell receptor beta chain was retrieved from a study of cytomegalovirus exposure and HLA in healthy donors. Study details: The approximately 690 first-cohort repertoires and the roughly 130 validation repertoires shared the same platform, a later analysis reported.

Germline CDR1 MNHNS, CDR2 SASEGT. CDR3 size: 15 residues. Trimming removed 1 base from V and 5 bases from J, with 14 bases in between. Study-wide results and caveats: For cytomegalovirus status, the classifier reportedly gave diagnoses with high specificity and sensitivity. There were 150 to 200 TCR beta chains listed as cytomegalovirus-associated.

On this clone itself: The antigen is not known.

Sequencing was performed with immunoSEQ multiplex PCR; in TCRdb, only in-frame clones are kept and a portion is missing. In the table there are about 180,000 clones, roughly 85% of which are singletons. This TCR came from a man aged 18 to 29 in good health and CMV-seropositive. The chain is built from TRBV6-1 and TRBJ1-2; tentative D call: TRBD1 (6 bases). Source material: PBMCs. For the CDR3, the DNA is TGTGCCAGCAGTGAAGGAGCGGGGGCTCGATATGGCTACACCTTC. This gives the protein CASSEGAGARYGYTF.